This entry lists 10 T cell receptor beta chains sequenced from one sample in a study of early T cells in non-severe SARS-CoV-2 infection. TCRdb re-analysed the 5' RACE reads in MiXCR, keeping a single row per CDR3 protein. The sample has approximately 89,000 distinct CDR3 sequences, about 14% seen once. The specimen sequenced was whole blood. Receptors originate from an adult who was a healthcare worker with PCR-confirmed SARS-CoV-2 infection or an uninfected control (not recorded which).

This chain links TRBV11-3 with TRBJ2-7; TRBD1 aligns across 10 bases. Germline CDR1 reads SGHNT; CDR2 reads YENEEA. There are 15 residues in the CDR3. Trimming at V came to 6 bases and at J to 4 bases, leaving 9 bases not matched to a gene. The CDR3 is CASSAGTGDVYEQYF. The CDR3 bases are TGTGCCAGCAGTGCCGGGACAGGGGACGTTTACGAGCAGTACTTC. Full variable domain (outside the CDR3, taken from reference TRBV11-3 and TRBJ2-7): EAGVVQSPRYKIIEKKQPVAFWCNPISGHNTLYWYLQNLGQGPELLIRYENEEAVDDSQLPKDRFSAERLKGVDSTLKIQPAELGDSAVYLCASSAGTGDVYEQYFGPGTRLTVT.

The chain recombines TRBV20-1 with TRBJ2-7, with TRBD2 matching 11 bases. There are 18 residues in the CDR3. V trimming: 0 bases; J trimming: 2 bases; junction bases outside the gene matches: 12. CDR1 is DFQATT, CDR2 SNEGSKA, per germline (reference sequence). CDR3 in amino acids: CSARDVGLAGGSPYEQYF. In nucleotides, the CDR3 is TGCAGTGCTAGAGATGTGGGGCTAGCGGGAGGTTCCCCCTACGAGCAGTACTTC.

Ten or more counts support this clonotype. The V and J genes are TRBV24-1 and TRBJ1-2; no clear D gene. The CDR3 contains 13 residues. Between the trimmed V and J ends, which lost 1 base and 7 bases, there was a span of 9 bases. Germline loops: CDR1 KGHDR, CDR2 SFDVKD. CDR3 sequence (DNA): TGTGCCACCAGTGATTTCGCCGGTTCTGGCTACACCTTC. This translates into CATSDFAGSGYTF.

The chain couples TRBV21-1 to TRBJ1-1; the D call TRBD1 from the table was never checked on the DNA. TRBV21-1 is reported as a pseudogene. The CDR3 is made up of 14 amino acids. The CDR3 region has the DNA TGTGCCAGCAGCAACCGGGGGGCGAGGACTGAAGCTTTCTTT. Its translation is CASSNRGARTEAFF.

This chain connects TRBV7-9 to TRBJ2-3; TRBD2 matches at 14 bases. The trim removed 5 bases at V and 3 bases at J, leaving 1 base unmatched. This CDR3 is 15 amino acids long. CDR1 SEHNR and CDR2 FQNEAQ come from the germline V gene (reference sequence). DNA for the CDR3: TGTGCCAGCAGCGGGACTAGCGGGAGTACAGATACGCAGTATTTT. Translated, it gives CASSGTSGSTDTQYF. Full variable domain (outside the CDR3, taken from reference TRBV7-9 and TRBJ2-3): DTGVSQNPRHKITKRGQNVTFRCDPISEHNRLYWYRQTLGQGPEFLTYFQNEAQLEKSRLLSDRFSAERPKGSFSTLEIQRTEQGDSAMYLCASSGTSGSTDTQYFGPGTRLTVL.

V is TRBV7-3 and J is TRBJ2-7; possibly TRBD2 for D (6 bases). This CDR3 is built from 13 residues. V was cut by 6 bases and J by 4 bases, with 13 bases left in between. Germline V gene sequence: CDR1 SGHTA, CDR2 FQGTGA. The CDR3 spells CASRNGGVYEQYF. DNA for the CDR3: TGTGCCAGCAGGAACGGGGGTGTATACGAGCAGTACTTC. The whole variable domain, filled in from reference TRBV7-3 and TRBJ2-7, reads GAGVSQTPSNKVTEKGKYVELRCDPISGHTALYWYRQSLGQGPEFLIYFQGTGAADDSGLPNDRFFAVRPEGSVSTLKIQRTERGDSAVYLCASRNGGVYEQYFGPGTRLTVT.

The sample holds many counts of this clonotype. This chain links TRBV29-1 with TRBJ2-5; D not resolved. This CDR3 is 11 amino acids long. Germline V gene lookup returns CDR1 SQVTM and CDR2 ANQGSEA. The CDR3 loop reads CSYGYQETQYF. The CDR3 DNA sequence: TGCAGTTATGGGTACCAAGAGACCCAGTACTTC.

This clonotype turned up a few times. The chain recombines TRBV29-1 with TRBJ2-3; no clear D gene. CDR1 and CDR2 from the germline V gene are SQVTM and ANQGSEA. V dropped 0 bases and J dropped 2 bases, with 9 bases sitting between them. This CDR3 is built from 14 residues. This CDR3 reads CSVEERRFTDTQYF. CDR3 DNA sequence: TGCAGCGTTGAAGAGCGGCGCTTCACAGATACGCAGTATTTT.

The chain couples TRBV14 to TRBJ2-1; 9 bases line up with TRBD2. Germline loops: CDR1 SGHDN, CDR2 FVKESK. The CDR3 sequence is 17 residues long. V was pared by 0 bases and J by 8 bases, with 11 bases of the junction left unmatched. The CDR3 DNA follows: TGTGCCAGCAGCCAAGATGCGCGGGGGGGCGCAGCTGATGAGCAGTTCTTC. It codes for CASSQDARGGAADEQFF.

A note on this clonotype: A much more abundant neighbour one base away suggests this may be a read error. The CDR3 here is CASSSLIAELGGTKAFF. The CDR3 coding sequence is TGCGCCAGCAGCTCCCTTATCGCAGAGCTTGGGGGCACTAAAGCTTTCTTT. The chain recombines TRBV5-1 with TRBJ1-1, with D possibly being TRBD1 (6 bases). There are 17 residues in the CDR3. Germline CDR1 SGHRS, CDR2 YFSETQ.